This T cell receptor (beta chain) came from a study of blood T cells in healthy people across ages. The authors ran a second PCR of about 6 to 11 cycles using a sample-barcoded 5' primer and a J-beta primer mix. From the 5' RACE reads, TCRdb called clonotypes with MiXCR, one entry per CDR3 protein. The sample carries around 990,000 distinct CDR3 sequences, 20% to 25% recorded once. Trimming at V came to 4 bases and at J to 3 bases, leaving 9 bases not matched to a gene. Germline V gives CDR1 LGHDT, CDR2 YNNKEL (reference sequence). The CDR3 is 16 residues long. All donors came from Russia, were Caucasian and healthy, and spanned ages 6 to 90. Peripheral blood samples of 7.5 to 10 milliliters were drawn from each donor. These same data were also listed under a study on T cells of mothers and their children. That publication notes: Per child, around 2.9 million TCR beta CDR3 reads were obtained, against over 9 million per mother.

The TCR was taken from a girl aged 2 to 9 in good health. Sequencing was carried out using blood. The chain employs TRBV3-1 and TRBJ2-3; 8 bases match TRBD2. CDR3 residues: CASSRTPGLGTDTQYF. CDR3 sequence (DNA): TGTGCCAGCAGCCGAACTCCGGGACTAGGTACAGATACGCAGTATTTT.